These 10 T cell receptor beta chains originate from one sample sequenced in a study of read filtering for tumor transcriptome and immune sequencing. This library used around 400 ng RNA and molecular barcoded adaptors spanning alpha/delta and beta/gamma chains. Each CDR3 protein gets one entry after TCRdb re-called the reads with MiXCR. The table lists about 57,000 distinct CDR3 sequences, 20% to 25% of them singletons. Sequencing used a population of CD138-negative cells sorted from bone marrow. The origin of the receptors is a donor at least 40 years old with multiple myeloma.

Concerning this clonotype: Germline is not matched at one junction end, which may reflect a read error. The chain joins TRBV20-1 to TRBJ2-7, with 9 bases fitting TRBD2. The CDR3 has 15 residues. Germline CDR1 is DFQATT and CDR2 is SNEGSKA (reference sequence). DNA for the CDR3: TGCAATGCTAGAGATTCCCTAGCGGGGTCGGAGGAGCAGTACTTC. Residues: CNARDSLAGSEEQYF.

This clonotype was seen more than once but under ten times. The V gene is TRBV11-2, the J gene TRBJ1-4; D remains unclear. Germline V gives CDR1 SGHAT, CDR2 FQNNGV. Trimming stripped 0 bases from V and 10 bases from J, with 15 bases between. The CDR3 covers 15 residues. Here the CDR3 DNA reads TGTGCCAGCAGCTTAGATCCGGGGATAGTGCCAAAACTGTTTTTT. Residues: CASSLDPGIVPKLFF.

This clonotype was recorded a few times. This chain links TRBV7-9 with TRBJ2-5, with D perhaps matching TRBD2 (5 bases). Germline CDR1 SEHNR, CDR2 FQNEAQ (reference sequence). CDR3 size: 14 residues. V gave up 5 bases and J gave up 5 bases, with 15 bases separating them. The CDR3 coding sequence is TGTGCCAGCAGCCTAACTGGGAGCATGGAGACCCAGTACTTC. Translation gives CASSLTGSMETQYF. Full variable domain (outside the CDR3, taken from reference TRBV7-9 and TRBJ2-5): DTGVSQNPRHKITKRGQNVTFRCDPISEHNRLYWYRQTLGQGPEFLTYFQNEAQLEKSRLLSDRFSAERPKGSFSTLEIQRTEQGDSAMYLCASSLTGSMETQYFGPGTRLLVL.

In its sample, this clonotype was seen many times. CDR3 sequence (DNA): TGTGCCACCAGTGATCCGGGACAGGGTGGGTCCAATGAGCAGTTCTTC. Amino acid sequence: CATSDPGQGGSNEQFF. This sequence joins TRBV24-1 and TRBJ2-1; 9 bases match TRBD1. The CDR3 has 16 residues. Per germline, CDR1 KGHDR and CDR2 SFDVKD. With V trimmed by 3 bases and J by 6 bases, 8 bases remained unmatched.

This clonotype came up many times. The chain is built from TRBV28 and TRBJ1-1; D is ambiguous. V dropped 8 bases and J dropped 0 bases, with 10 bases sitting between them. The CDR3 consists of 13 residues. Germline CDR1 is MDHEN and CDR2 is SYDVKM. In DNA form, the CDR3 reads TGTGCCAGCCTTGATGATCTGAACACTGAAGCTTTCTTT. This encodes CASLDDLNTEAFF.

This clonotype was seen at least ten times. The chain uses TRBV6-2 or TRBV6-3 and TRBJ1-2; D uncertain. V was trimmed by 6 bases and J by 3 bases, leaving 11 bases between them. CDR3 length: 13 amino acids. The germline CDR1 and CDR2 sequences are MNHEY and SVGEGT. CDR3 sequence (DNA): TGTGCCAGCAGATCGACATCCTACTATGGCTACACCTTC. It encodes CASRSTSYYGYTF.

This clonotype has more than one count but fewer than ten. V gene TRBV18 combines with J gene TRBJ2-3, with unresolved D. V shed 5 bases and J shed 0 bases, with 12 bases lying between them. The CDR3 has 15 residues. Germline V gene data show CDR1 as KGHSH and CDR2 as LQKENI. The CDR3, as DNA: TGTGCCAGCTCAGTAATAGCCGGTAGCACAGATACGCAGTATTTT. It yields the protein CASSVIAGSTDTQYF.

As regards this clonotype: Since a much larger clone is just one base distant, this may be a read error. This likely comes from a read error, as the CDR3 has no conserved phenylalanine or tryptophan at its end. The chain joins TRBV5-1 to TRBJ1-5, with D possibly being TRBD1 (6 bases). Germline loops: CDR1 SGHRS, CDR2 YFSETQ. V lost 0 bases and J 0 bases, leaving 7 bases between the germline ends. This CDR3 region has 15 residues. The DNA for the CDR3 is TGCGCCAGCAGCTTGGAGGACAGTAGCAATCAGCCCCAGCATCTT. Amino acids: CASSLEDSSNQPQHL.

This clonotype was counted only a few times. The chain is built from TRBV28 and TRBJ1-1, with 8 bases matching TRBD1. V lost 2 bases, J lost 0 bases, and 11 bases stayed unmatched. The germline CDR1 and CDR2 sequences are MDHEN and SYDVKM. The CDR3 sequence is 18 residues long. The CDR3 region is CASSLPGQGWGMNTEAFF. The CDR3 bases are TGTGCCAGCAGTTTACCCGGACAGGGTTGGGGCATGAACACTGAAGCTTTCTTT.

This clonotype was counted at least ten times. V is TRBV5-1 and J is TRBJ2-3, with D unresolved. The CDR3 runs to 14 residues. Trimming pared 4 bases from V and 0 bases from J, leaving 9 bases between. Per germline, CDR1 SGHRS and CDR2 YFSETQ. This CDR3 reads CASSPWESTDTQYF. The CDR3 DNA reads as TGCGCCAGCAGCCCTTGGGAAAGCACAGATACGCAGTATTTT.